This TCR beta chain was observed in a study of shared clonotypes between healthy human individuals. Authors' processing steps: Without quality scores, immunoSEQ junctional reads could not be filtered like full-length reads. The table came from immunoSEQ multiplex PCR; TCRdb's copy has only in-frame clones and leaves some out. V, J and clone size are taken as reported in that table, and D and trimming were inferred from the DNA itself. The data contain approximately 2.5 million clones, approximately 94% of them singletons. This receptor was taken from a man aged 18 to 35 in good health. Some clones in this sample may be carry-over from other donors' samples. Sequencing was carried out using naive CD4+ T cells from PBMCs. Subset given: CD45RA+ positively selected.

The CDR3, as DNA: TGTGCCAGCAGTGATCTATCAAGGTTGGGGGACTATGGCTACACCTTC. This sequence encodes CASSDLSRLGDYGYTF. V is TRBV25-1 and J is TRBJ1-2; possible D gene TRBD1, 5 bases. The CDR3 sequence is 16 residues long. With 3 bases removed from V and 3 bases from J, the gap between germline ends came to 17 bases. From germline, CDR1 is MGHDK and CDR2 SYGVNS.